This TCR beta chain was observed in a study of T cell responses to AZD1222 COVID-19 vaccine. Overall study results and limits: At baseline, seropositivity was found in only a handful of AZD1222 recipients.

Concerning this clone itself: Its antigen is not identified.

The method was immunoSEQ multiplex PCR; TCRdb's version includes in-frame clones alone and lacks a portion of them. The sample has 120,000 to 150,000 clones, around nine tenths seen once. This sequence originates from an adult in good health. The source material was peripheral blood, sampled on day 0 of AZD1222 vaccination.

The CDR3 loop reads CASSEGGGSPLHF. The CDR3 region has the DNA TGTGCCAGCAGTGAGGGGGGCGGTTCACCCCTCCACTTT. The rearrangement links TRBV28 to TRBJ1-6; weak D call: TRBD1 (6 bases). V was trimmed by 5 bases and J by 9 bases, leaving 11 bases between them. The CDR3 consists of 13 residues. CDR1 and CDR2 (germline): MDHEN, SYDVKM.